The 9 T cell receptor beta chains given below trace back to one sample, sequenced in a study of T-cell memory formation after mild COVID-19. From the 5' RACE reads, TCRdb called clonotypes with MiXCR, one entry per CDR3 protein. The data contain 450,000 to 700,000 distinct CDR3 sequences, roughly 17% of them singletons. The sequenced sample was PBMCs or a T cell subset sorted from them (not recorded which). The receptors derive from an adult woman who had mild COVID-19 (a few samples of this study predate the infection). Cell type and time point are not known.

This chain joins TRBV25-1 and TRBJ2-5, with 7 bases that match TRBD1. The V segment lost 1 base and the J segment 5 bases; nucleotides outside the gene matches: 13. The CDR3 loop spans 17 amino acids. CDR1 is MGHDK and CDR2 is SYGVNS in the germline V gene. This CDR3 reads CASSELRRGQGSETQYF. The DNA of the CDR3 is TGTGCCAGCAGTGAATTGCGAAGGGGGCAAGGATCGGAGACCCAGTACTTC.

This clonotype was found many times. The J gene is TRBJ2-5, the V gene TRBV29-1; the D gene is possibly TRBD1 (6 bases). CDR1 is SQVTM, CDR2 ANQGSEA, per germline. Trimming removed 1 base from V and 5 bases from J, with 14 bases in between. This CDR3 has 14 amino acids. CDR3 bases: TGCAGCGTTGAAGCAGGGGCTGTTTTTGAGACCCAGTACTTC. This codes for CSVEAGAVFETQYF.

In this sample, this clonotype turned up a few times. Here the CDR3 reads CASSLFRWGRADTQYF. CDR3 DNA: TGTGCCAGCAGCCTATTTCGGTGGGGCCGAGCAGATACGCAGTATTTT. The J gene is TRBJ2-3, the V gene TRBV12-3 or TRBV12-4, with D perhaps matching TRBD1 (5 bases). This CDR3 has 16 residues. The V and J ends lost 6 bases and 4 bases respectively, with 20 bases between them.

The table lists this clonotype with a few counts. The rearrangement links TRBV15 to TRBJ1-4; D gene ambiguous. Germline V CDR1 and CDR2: LNHNV, YYDKDF (reference sequence). The CDR3 sequence is 14 residues long. Trimming left V 0 bases short and J 8 bases short, with 10 bases between. CDR3 sequence: CATSREIGGEKLFF. CDR3 in DNA: TGTGCCACCAGCAGAGAAATTGGTGGGGAAAAACTGTTTTTT.

The sample holds a few counts of this clonotype. The V gene is TRBV7-6, the J gene TRBJ1-4, with a possible D match to TRBD1 (5 bases). This CDR3 comprises 16 residues. Germline V gives CDR1 SGHVS, CDR2 FNYEAQ. Between the trimmed V and J ends, which lost 1 base and 0 bases, there was a span of 9 bases. The chain's CDR3 is CASSLGQFATNEKLFF. The CDR3 DNA follows: TGTGCCAGCAGCTTAGGACAGTTCGCAACTAATGAAAAACTGTTTTTT.

This chain joins TRBV16 and TRBJ1-4; 7 bases align to TRBD1. V was clipped by 4 bases and J by 0 bases; unmatched bases: 8. Germline V gives CDR1 KGHSY, CDR2 FQNENV. This CDR3 spans 17 amino acids. CDR3 loop: CASSPGQPLATNEKLFF. The CDR3 coding sequence is TGTGCCAGCAGCCCGGGACAGCCTCTTGCAACTAATGAAAAACTGTTTTTT.

This clonotype was counted a few times. This chain connects TRBV6-5 to TRBJ1-3; tentatively, D is TRBD1 (6 bases). The CDR3 covers 15 residues. The V and J ends lost 4 bases and 0 bases respectively, with 10 bases between them. CDR1 and CDR2 (germline): MNHEY, SVGAGI. CDR3 sequence (DNA): TGTGCCAGCAGTTGGACAGCATCCTCTGGAAACACCATATATTTT. Residues: CASSWTASSGNTIYF.

Ten or more counts support this clonotype. V usage is TRBV24-1 and J usage is TRBJ2-3, with unresolved D. The CDR3 runs to 15 residues. Trimming removed 3 bases at V and 1 base at J, with 10 bases between. The V gene's germline CDR1 is KGHDR and CDR2 SFDVKD. CDR3 sequence reads: CATSDPHHGTDTQYF. The CDR3 region has the DNA TGTGCCACCAGTGATCCTCACCACGGCACAGATACGCAGTATTTT.

The genes are TRBV7-6 and TRBJ2-5; D is perhaps TRBD1 (5 bases). The germline V gene encodes CDR1 SGHVS and CDR2 FNYEAQ. This CDR3 contains 14 residues. V was cut by 5 bases and J by 5 bases, with 15 bases left in between. In nucleotides, the CDR3 is TGTGCCAGCAGCCTATCAGGGTTTACGGAGACCCAGTACTTC. Protein product: CASSLSGFTETQYF. Drawing the rest from reference TRBV7-6 and TRBJ2-5, the complete variable domain is GAGVSQSPRYKVTKRGQDVALRCDPISGHVSLYWYRQALGQGPEFLTYFNYEAQQDKSGLPNDRFSAERPEGSISTLTIQRTEQRDSAMYRCASSLSGFTETQYFGPGTRLLVL.